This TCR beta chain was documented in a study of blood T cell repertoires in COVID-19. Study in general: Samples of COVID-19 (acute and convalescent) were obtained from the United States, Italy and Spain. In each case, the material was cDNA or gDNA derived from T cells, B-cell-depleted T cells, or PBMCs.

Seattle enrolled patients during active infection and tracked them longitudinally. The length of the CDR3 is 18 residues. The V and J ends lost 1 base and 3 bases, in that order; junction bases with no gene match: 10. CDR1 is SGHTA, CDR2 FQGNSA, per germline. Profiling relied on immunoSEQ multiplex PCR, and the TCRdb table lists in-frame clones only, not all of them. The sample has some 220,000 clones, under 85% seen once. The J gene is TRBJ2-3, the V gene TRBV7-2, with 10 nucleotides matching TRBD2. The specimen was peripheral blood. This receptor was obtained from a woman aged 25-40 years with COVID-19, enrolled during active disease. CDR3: CASSLVAGGLGGTDTQYF. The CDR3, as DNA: TGTGCCAGCAGCTTAGTAGCGGGGGGACTAGGAGGTACAGATACGCAGTATTTT.